This entry features one T cell receptor beta chain sequence. Antigen specificity is unknown. The protocol was immunoSEQ multiplex PCR, while the TCRdb copy is restricted to in-frame clones and leaves out a portion. Among 41,000 or so clones listed, around 70% were seen once. Before sequencing, viral peptide pools were used by the ViraFEST assay to expand antigen-specific CD4+ T cells. Subsequent to a culture period of about ten days, CD4+ T cells were isolated. Prior SARS-CoV-2 infection was absent in the vaccine recipients, as shown by negative nucleocapsid antibodies. Supplemented with around 9.6 IU/ml IL-2 and 10 ug/ml peptides, more than 1.5 million PBMC per well were kept in culture. Replacing half the medium with IL-2 medium was done on days 3 and 7. These data come from a study of vaccination effects on CD4 cells after COVID-19. General study findings and limits: Late after vaccination, infection- and vaccine-induced clones showed marked clonal contraction. Healthy vaccine recipients' vaccine-induced clones were almost all SARS-CoV-2 mono-reactive.

Germline trimming cut 1 base from V and 8 bases from J; bases unmatched to any gene: 6. The CDR3 has 15 residues. Germline CDR1 and CDR2: LGHNA and YNFKEQ. The sample was CD4+ T cells from PBMCs cultured with HCoV-OC43 spike peptides, taken before COVID-19 vaccination. Noted subset: HCoV-OC43 spike overlapping peptide pool stimulation. The sequence came from a human donor who received a COVID-19 vaccine. The rearrangement links TRBV4-2 to TRBJ1-4, with 8 bases identical to TRBD1. Here the CDR3 DNA reads TGTGCCAGCAGCCAAGCCCAGGGGGCAGGAGAAAAACTGTTTTTT. Translating gives CASSQAQGAGEKLFF.